This TCR beta chain was identified in a study of beta chain features in type 1 diabetes. Study-wide findings and caveats: The study found moderately but significantly shorter TCRB CDR3s in all four CD4+ subsets of Type 1 diabetes patients.

With respect to this clone: The antigen is undetermined.

Every isolated RNA sample was fully reverse transcribed, so sequencing captured expressed TCRB transcripts. Assay: immunoSEQ multiplex PCR; the TCRdb copy retains only in-frame clones and omits some. The sample consists of under 200,000 clones, around a tenth of them appearing once. The ends were cut back, 5 bases at V and 7 bases at J, with 17 bases in the middle. The germline gives CDR1 MNHEY, CDR2 SMNVEV (reference sequence). This CDR3 is built from 15 residues. This receptor was obtained from a man aged 25 to 40 with type 1 diabetes. The material sequenced was central memory CD4+ T cells from blood. The chain links TRBV27 to TRBJ1-4; no clear D. CDR3 nucleotide sequence: TGTGCCAGCAGTCGCCTAGCGGGAGGAACTGAAAAACTGTTTTTT. It codes for CASSRLAGGTEKLFF.